This T cell receptor beta chain was retrieved from a study of T cell clonality in common variable immunodeficiency. Study-wide results and caveats: Reportedly, TCR beta sequences from common variable immunodeficiency showed fewer deletions and N-nucleotide insertions. The cause of increased CVID clonality remains unclear without subpopulation sequencing. CVID subjects shared fewer TCRbeta clones than healthy controls did.

Both groups were predominantly of Caucasian heritage. Germline lookup yields CDR1 LNHDA and CDR2 SQIVND (reference sequence). The CDR3 covers 16 residues. Deletions cut 4 bases from V and 1 base from J, with 11 bases between. Repertoires were generated with immunoSEQ multiplex PCR, while TCRdb's copy carries only in-frame clones and drops some. The sample is made up of tens of thousands of clones, none counted only once. Ten or more counts support this clone. Antigen: not known. The read is 3 residues too short to cover the CDR3 end, so that end is filled in from the germline J gene. The rearrangement uses TRBV19 and TRBJ1-6; D may be TRBD1 (5 bases). The origin of this receptor is a person aged 18 to 75 in good health. Sequencing was performed on peripheral blood mononuclear cells. CDR3 DNA (partial): TGTGCCAGTAGTACGACAGTGGCATCCTATAATTCACCC. Translated: CASSTTVASYNSP. From start to end, the CDR3 is CASSTTVASYNSPLHF.